A single sample is the source of the 10 T cell receptor beta chains below, sequenced in a study of identical twins. MiXCR was run by TCRdb on the 5' RACE reads, yielding one entry per CDR3 protein. The repertoire holds 540,000 or so distinct CDR3 sequences, about a fifth seen once, with approximately 0.52% in the top ten. The sample was also reused in another study, on yellow fever vaccine responses in identical twins.

The sample was CD4+ T cells sorted from blood. The receptor source for this set is a young woman in good health.

Only a few counts were recorded for this clonotype. CDR3 in DNA: TGTGCCATCAGTGATGGGACTAGCGGGAGTCGGCAGTACTTC. Translated, it gives CAISDGTSGSRQYF. This chain links TRBV10-3 with TRBJ2-7, with TRBD2 identical over 14 bases. The CDR3 consists of 14 residues. With 3 bases clipped from V and 9 bases from J, the junction kept 4 bases outside the gene matches. The V gene's germline CDR1 is ENHRY and CDR2 SYGVKD.

The chain combines TRBV12-3 or TRBV12-4 with TRBJ2-1, with 7 bases that match TRBD1. Unmatched junction bases numbered 4, after V lost 3 bases and J lost 5 bases. This CDR3 comprises 14 residues. In DNA, the CDR3 is TGTGCCAGCAGTTTCCGGGACAGCAACAATGAGCAGTTCTTC. Encoded protein: CASSFRDSNNEQFF.

This clonotype was detected only a few times. V is TRBV4-1 and J is TRBJ2-5; 8 nucleotides line up with TRBD1. The junction had 3 bases not matched to a gene; V was cut back by 1 base and J by 5 bases. The CDR3 runs 14 residues. CDR1 is MGHRA and CDR2 is YSYEKL in the germline V gene. The CDR3 loop reads CASSQADRGETQYF. The CDR3 DNA reads TGCGCCAGCAGCCAAGCCGACAGGGGCGAGACCCAGTACTTC.

The J gene is TRBJ2-1, the V gene TRBV20-1; 15 bases are a match to TRBD2. Germline assignment: CDR1 DFQATT and CDR2 SNEGSKA (reference sequence). CDR3 length: 18 amino acids. V trimming: 1 base; J trimming: 1 base; junction bases outside the gene matches: 5. Written as DNA, the CDR3 is TGCAGTGCTAGAGTAGGGACTAGCGGGGGGTATTCCTACAATGAGCAGTTCTTC. Its protein product is CSARVGTSGGYSYNEQFF.

The chain is built from TRBV5-6 and TRBJ2-2; the D gene is possibly TRBD1 (5 bases). The germline V gene has CDR1 SGHDT and CDR2 YYEEEE. The CDR3 extends over 17 amino acids. V was pared by 1 base and J by 2 bases, with 15 bases between. Here the CDR3 reads CASSLSRGLINTGELFF. The DNA for the CDR3 is TGTGCCAGCAGCTTGTCAAGGGGTCTGATTAACACCGGGGAGCTGTTTTTT. The full variable domain, completed using reference TRBV5-6 and TRBJ2-2, is DAGVTQSPTHLIKTRGQQVTLRCSPKSGHDTVSWYQQALGQGPQFIFQYYEEEERQRGNFPDRFSGHQFPNYSSELNVNALLLGDSALYLCASSLSRGLINTGELFFGEGSRLTVL.

In its sample, this clonotype was seen a few times. V usage is TRBV6-1 and J usage is TRBJ2-3, with 10 bases identical to TRBD2. V trimming: 6 bases; J trimming: 7 bases; junction bases outside the gene matches: 10. This CDR3 is built from 15 residues. The germline V gene has CDR1 MNHNS and CDR2 SASEGT. CDR3 sequence (DNA): TGTGCCAGCAGACCTCCTAGCGGGAGAAGAAATACGCAGTATTTT. Its protein is CASRPPSGRRNTQYF.

The V gene is TRBV20-1, the J gene TRBJ1-5, with no clear D. CDR1 and CDR2 from the germline V gene are DFQATT and SNEGSKA (reference sequence). The CDR3 loop spans 14 amino acids. CDR3 in amino acids: CSVNSQGSNQPQHF. As DNA, the CDR3 is TGCAGCGTCAATAGCCAAGGAAGCAATCAGCCCCAGCATTTT.

This clonotype was detected ten times or more. The J gene is TRBJ1-1, the V gene TRBV7-9; D might be TRBD1 (6 bases). Germline lookup yields CDR1 SEHNR and CDR2 FQNEAQ (reference sequence). CDR3 size: 13 residues. V dropped 1 base and J dropped 5 bases, with 8 bases sitting between them. The CDR3 DNA reads as TGTGCCAGCAGCTTAGAGGGGGGAACTGAAGCTTTCTTT. This codes for CASSLEGGTEAFF.

The V gene is TRBV4-2, the J gene TRBJ2-1, with unresolved D. V was shortened by 1 base and J by 0 bases, with 13 bases between the two germline ends. The CDR3 loop spans 17 amino acids. Germline V gene lookup returns CDR1 LGHNA and CDR2 YNFKEQ. CDR3: CASSQALGSSSYNEQFF. CDR3 DNA sequence: TGTGCCAGCAGCCAAGCCTTGGGGTCCAGCTCCTACAATGAGCAGTTCTTC.

The chain recombines TRBV20-1 with TRBJ1-2; no firm D call. The CDR3 spans 11 residues. The V end lost 4 bases, the J end lost 12 bases, and 15 bases lay between the germline ends. From germline, CDR1 is DFQATT and CDR2 SNEGSKA (reference sequence). DNA of the CDR3: TGCAGTGCTAATTCAGTAGTCCTCAACACCTTC. Protein sequence: CSANSVVLNTF.